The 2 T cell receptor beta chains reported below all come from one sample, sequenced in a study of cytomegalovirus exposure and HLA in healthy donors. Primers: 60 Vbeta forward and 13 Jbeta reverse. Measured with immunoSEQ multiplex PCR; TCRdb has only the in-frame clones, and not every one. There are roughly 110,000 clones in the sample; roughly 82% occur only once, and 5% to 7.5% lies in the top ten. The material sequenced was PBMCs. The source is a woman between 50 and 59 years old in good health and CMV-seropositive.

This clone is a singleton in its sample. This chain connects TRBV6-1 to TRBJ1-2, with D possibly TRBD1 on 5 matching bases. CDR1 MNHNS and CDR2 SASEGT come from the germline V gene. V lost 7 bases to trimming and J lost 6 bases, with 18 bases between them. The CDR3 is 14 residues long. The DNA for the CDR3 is TGTGCCAGCAAAACCTGGGGAGGGGACGATGGCTACACCTTC. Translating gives CASKTWGGDDGYTF.

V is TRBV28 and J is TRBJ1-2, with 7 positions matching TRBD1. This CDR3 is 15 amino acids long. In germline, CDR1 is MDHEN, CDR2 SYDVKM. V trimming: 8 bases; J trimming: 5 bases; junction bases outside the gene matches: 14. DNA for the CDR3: TGTGCCAGCGCTACCTCCGGGACAGCAAATTATGGCTACACCTTC. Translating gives CASATSGTANYGYTF.